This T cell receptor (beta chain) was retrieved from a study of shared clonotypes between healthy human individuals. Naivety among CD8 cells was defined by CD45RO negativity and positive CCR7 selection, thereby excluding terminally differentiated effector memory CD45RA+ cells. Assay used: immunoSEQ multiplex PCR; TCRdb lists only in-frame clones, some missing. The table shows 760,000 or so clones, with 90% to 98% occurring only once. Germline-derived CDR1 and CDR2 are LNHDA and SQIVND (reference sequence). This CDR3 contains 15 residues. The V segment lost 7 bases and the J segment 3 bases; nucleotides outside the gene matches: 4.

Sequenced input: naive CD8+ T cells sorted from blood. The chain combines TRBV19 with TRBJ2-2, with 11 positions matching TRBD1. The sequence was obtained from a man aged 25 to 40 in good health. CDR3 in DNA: TGTGCCAGTACCTCGGGACAGGGGGACACCGGGGAGCTGTTTTTT. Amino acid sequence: CASTSGQGDTGELFF.